This entry lists 26 T cell receptor beta chains sequenced from one sample in a study of CD8 T cells in ankylosing spondylitis. The antigens for these receptors are not known. Notes on the study in general: Ankylosing spondylitis blood seemed to carry a telltale TCR beta motif made of seven or eight highly homologous variants.

MiXCR, applied by TCRdb to the 5' RACE reads, yields one record per CDR3 protein. The table includes some 450,000 distinct CDR3 sequences, 15% to 20% detected once. Specimen: blood, either unsorted or a sorted T cell fraction (not recorded which). These receptors all come from a male donor with ankylosing spondylitis.

This clonotype was seen a handful of times. The V and J genes are TRBV20-1 and TRBJ2-2, with TRBD2 matching 11 bases. Trimming at V came to 2 bases and at J to 0 bases, leaving 20 bases not matched to a gene. Germline V gene lookup returns CDR1 DFQATT and CDR2 SNEGSKA (reference sequence). The CDR3 loop spans 22 amino acids. The CDR3 loop reads CSARRMGKLLAGGPTNTGELFF. In nucleotides, the CDR3 is TGCAGTGCTAGAAGGATGGGAAAGTTGCTAGCGGGGGGCCCGACGAACACCGGGGAGCTGTTTTTT.

CDR3 residues: CASSWGGASSDTQYF. Written as DNA, the CDR3 is TGTGCCAGCAGTTGGGGCGGGGCCTCATCAGATACGCAGTATTTT. The V gene is TRBV27, the J gene TRBJ2-3, with a weak D call TRBD2 (6 bases). V shed 4 bases and J shed 4 bases, with 15 bases lying between them. The germline CDR1 and CDR2 sequences are MNHEY and SMNVEV (reference sequence). The CDR3 is 15 amino acids.

V gene TRBV20-1 combines with J gene TRBJ2-2, with 10 bases lining up with TRBD2. From germline, CDR1 is DFQATT and CDR2 SNEGSKA (reference sequence). Trimming cost V 0 bases and J 0 bases; bases outside gene matches: 4. This CDR3 contains 17 residues. In nucleotides, the CDR3 is TGCAGTGCTAGAGATCTAGCGGGGGTCTCGAACACCGGGGAGCTGTTTTTT. Protein: CSARDLAGVSNTGELFF.

This clonotype came up many times. The chain joins TRBV5-1 to TRBJ1-1; D call uncertain. The germline CDR1 and CDR2 sequences are SGHRS and YFSETQ. CDR3 length equals 13 residues. V gave up 3 bases and J gave up 3 bases, with 9 bases separating them. The CDR3 bases are TGCGCCAGCAGCTCGGGTTCCTACACTGAAGCTTTCTTT. This sequence encodes CASSSGSYTEAFF.

The chain employs TRBV28 and TRBJ2-3, with D perhaps TRBD2 (6 bases). The CDR3 has 16 residues. Between the trimmed V and J ends, which lost 4 bases and 0 bases, there was a span of 14 bases. CDR1 and CDR2 (germline): MDHEN, SYDVKM. The CDR3 spells CASSYPSAGSTDTQYF. The CDR3 nucleotides read TGTGCCAGCAGTTACCCCTCGGCGGGGAGCACAGATACGCAGTATTTT. Filled out from reference TRBV28 and TRBJ2-3, the complete variable domain reads DVKVTQSSRYLVKRTGEKVFLECVQDMDHENMFWYRQDPGLGLRLIYFSYDVKMKEKGDIPEGYSVSREKKERFSLILESASTNQTSMYLCASSYPSAGSTDTQYFGPGTRLTVL.

The chain links TRBV6-2 or TRBV6-3 to TRBJ2-1; 8 nucleotides agree with TRBD2. Germline V gives CDR1 MNHEY, CDR2 SVGEGT. This CDR3 is 14 amino acids long. Trimming cost V 6 bases and J 7 bases; bases outside gene matches: 8. The CDR3 sequence is CASSPGGGWNEQFF. CDR3 nucleotide sequence: TGTGCCAGCAGCCCCGGGGGGGGCTGGAATGAGCAGTTCTTC.

This chain links TRBV20-1 with TRBJ2-1; D may be TRBD1 or TRBD2 (5 bases each). Germline V gives CDR1 DFQATT, CDR2 SNEGSKA (reference sequence). The V end was cut by 2 bases, the J end by 3 bases, with 14 bases between. The CDR3 sequence is 15 residues long. CDR3 nucleotides: TGCAGTGCTAGAACCGGGACGGACAACTACAATGAGCAGTTCTTC. Protein sequence: CSARTGTDNYNEQFF.

The rearrangement links TRBV11-3 to TRBJ1-6; TRBD1 might be the D (6 bases). Germline CDR1 is SGHNT and CDR2 is YENEEA. The ends were cut back, 4 bases at V and 7 bases at J, with 14 bases in the middle. The CDR3 is 15 residues long. The CDR3 DNA is TGTGCCAGCAGCTCACCCAGCGGACAGAATTCACCCCTCCACTTT. It specifies CASSSPSGQNSPLHF.

There are many counts of this clonotype. V and J are TRBV20-1 and TRBJ2-7, with TRBD1 as a possible D gene (5 bases). CDR1 and CDR2 from the germline V gene are DFQATT and SNEGSKA (reference sequence). The CDR3 length is 13 residues. V was trimmed by 0 bases and J by 7 bases, leaving 13 bases between them. This CDR3 reads CSARDSAGWEQYF. The CDR3 nucleotides are TGCAGTGCTAGAGATTCGGCAGGGTGGGAGCAGTACTTC.

V and J are TRBV5-5 and TRBJ1-6; 9 bases are shared with TRBD1. Germline CDR1 is SGHKS and CDR2 is YYEKEE (reference sequence). The CDR3 is made up of 16 amino acids. Unmatched junction bases numbered 6, after V lost 4 bases and J lost 4 bases. CDR3 bases: TGTGCCAGCAGCGCAACAGGGGGCGCGTATAATTCACCCCTCCACTTT. Protein: CASSATGGAYNSPLHF.

This clonotype was counted only a few times. The chain is built from TRBV7-9 and TRBJ1-4; TRBD1 matches at 7 bases. The CDR3 totals 15 residues. Trimming took 5 bases from V and 5 from J; bases not matched to a gene: 8. The germline gives CDR1 SEHNR, CDR2 FQNEAQ (reference sequence). The CDR3 region is CASSPLTGQNEKLFF. The CDR3 DNA reads TGTGCCAGCAGCCCCCTAACGGGACAGAATGAAAAACTGTTTTTT.

This chain connects TRBV6-1 to TRBJ2-3, with 7 bases aligning to TRBD1. Looked up from germline, CDR1 is MNHNS and CDR2 is SASEGT. The CDR3 has 16 residues. Trimming took 7 bases from V and 0 from J; bases not matched to a gene: 10. Written as DNA, the CDR3 is TGTGCCAGCAAAATACAGGGGTATACTAGCACAGATACGCAGTATTTT. Protein sequence: CASKIQGYTSTDTQYF.

The V gene is TRBV20-1, the J gene TRBJ2-1, with 13 bases matching TRBD2. With V trimmed by 2 bases and J by 6 bases, 7 bases remained unmatched. Germline CDR1 is DFQATT and CDR2 is SNEGSKA (reference sequence). This CDR3 spans 16 amino acids. The CDR3 DNA reads as TGCAGTGCTAGAACCAAGACTAGCGGGAGGATCAATGAGCAGTTCTTC. It codes for CSARTKTSGRINEQFF.

The V call is TRBV3-1, the J call TRBJ2-1; maybe TRBD1 (8 bases). The CDR3 runs to 17 residues. Per the germline V gene, CDR1 is LGHDT and CDR2 is YNNKEL (reference sequence). The ends were cut back, 5 bases at V and 3 bases at J, with 20 bases in the middle. CDR3 DNA sequence: TGTGCCAGCAGCTCTGGAAACAGGGGGGGAAACTACAATGAGCAGTTCTTC. This gives the protein CASSSGNRGGNYNEQFF.

The V gene is TRBV18, the J gene TRBJ2-7; D gene uncertain. This CDR3 region has 14 residues. Looked up from germline, CDR1 is KGHSH and CDR2 is LQKENI. Trimming shortened V by 2 bases and J by 1 base, and 9 bases separated the two germline ends. CDR3 in amino acids: CASSPGRASYEQYF. CDR3 nucleotide sequence: TGTGCCAGCTCACCAGGTCGGGCATCCTACGAGCAGTACTTC.

This sequence joins TRBV20-1 and TRBJ2-1; 8 bases map to TRBD2. After removal of 3 bases from V and 3 bases from J, the junction contained 13 bases not matched to a gene. The CDR3 covers 17 residues. The germline gives CDR1 DFQATT, CDR2 SNEGSKA (reference sequence). In nucleotides, the CDR3 is TGCAGTGCTAGGGGGGGGAAAAGCGGGAGTGACTACAATGAGCAGTTCTTC. Protein sequence: CSARGGKSGSDYNEQFF.

This clonotype was seen many times. V is TRBV24-1 and J is TRBJ2-1, with D unclear. The CDR3 spans 11 residues. Germline CDR1 and CDR2: KGHDR and SFDVKD. Trimming removed 5 bases at V and 9 bases at J, with 7 bases between. The CDR3 nucleotides read TGTGCCACCAGTGCCCAGCGTGAGCAGTTCTTC. Translated, it gives CATSAQREQFF.

This clonotype was counted many times. The J gene is TRBJ1-2, the V gene TRBV6-5; TRBD1 matches at 8 bases. After removal of 0 bases from V and 6 bases from J, the junction contained 3 bases not matched to a gene. Germline lookup yields CDR1 MNHEY and CDR2 SVGAGI. The CDR3 runs 14 residues. This chain's CDR3 is CASSYSTGGNGYTF. The CDR3 DNA reads TGTGCCAGCAGTTACTCCACAGGGGGAAATGGCTACACCTTC.

The V gene is TRBV10-2, the J gene TRBJ2-2; no definite D call. Looked up from germline, CDR1 is WSHSY and CDR2 is SAAADI. This CDR3 has 16 residues. With 4 bases removed from V and 4 bases from J, the gap between germline ends came to 16 bases. Written as DNA, the CDR3 is TGCGCCAGCAGTGGCCTTCAAATACAGAGCACCGGGGAGCTGTTTTTT. This codes for CASSGLQIQSTGELFF.

This clonotype was picked up many times. The rearrangement joins TRBV7-8 to TRBJ1-4; tentative D call: TRBD1 (6 bases). The germline CDR1 and CDR2 sequences are SGHVS and FQNEAQ. There are 17 residues in the CDR3. Trimming removed 8 bases from V and 2 bases from J, with 21 bases in between. The CDR3 DNA follows: TGTGCCAGCGGGGCGACAGGTTCCCGGGTCACTAATGAAAAACTGTTTTTT. Translation: CASGATGSRVTNEKLFF.

This clonotype was observed a few times. V and J are TRBV24-1 and TRBJ2-3; 7 positions agree with TRBD2. The V and J ends lost 0 bases and 6 bases, in that order; junction bases with no gene match: 8. CDR1 KGHDR and CDR2 SFDVKD come from the germline V gene. The CDR3 runs 16 residues. The CDR3 spells CATSDLLAALPDTQYF. The CDR3 DNA reads TGTGCCACCAGTGATTTGCTAGCGGCCCTTCCGGATACGCAGTATTTT.

The chain is built from TRBV4-1 and TRBJ2-7, with 7 bases lining up with TRBD2. CDR3 size: 17 residues. Germline-derived CDR1 and CDR2 are MGHRA and YSYEKL. Unmatched junction bases numbered 18, after V lost 4 bases and J lost 6 bases. This CDR3 reads CASSPEKGTTGLGEQYF. For the CDR3, the DNA is TGCGCCAGCAGCCCAGAGAAGGGGACTACCGGTCTTGGCGAGCAGTACTTC.

This clonotype was detected only a few times. In DNA form, the CDR3 reads TGTGCCTGGAGTAACAGGGGGCTGGAAGCTTTCTTT. Translation: CAWSNRGLEAFF. V and J are TRBV30 and TRBJ1-1; 9 bases are a match to TRBD1. The CDR3 has 12 residues. Looked up from germline, CDR1 is GTSNPN and CDR2 is SVGIG (reference sequence). The junction had 3 bases not matched to a gene; V was cut back by 2 bases and J by 8 bases.

This clonotype was seen a handful of times. J is TRBJ2-1 and V is TRBV29-1; 11 nucleotides agree with TRBD2. This CDR3 has 15 residues. V shed 0 bases and J 9 bases; nucleotides not matched to a gene: 7. Germline CDR1 and CDR2: SQVTM and ANQGSEA. The DNA for the CDR3 is TGCAGCGTTGAAGATACTTTAGCGGGGGGGCGTGAGCAGTTCTTC. Its protein is CSVEDTLAGGREQFF.

This sequence joins TRBV6-1 and TRBJ2-1; D remains ambiguous. This CDR3 comprises 15 residues. The germline V gene has CDR1 MNHNS and CDR2 SASEGT. V dropped 2 bases and J dropped 1 base, with 9 bases sitting between them. CDR3 region: CASSEQGQSYNEQFF. The CDR3 DNA sequence: TGTGCCAGCAGTGAACAAGGCCAGTCCTACAATGAGCAGTTCTTC.

This clonotype was observed at least ten times. The genes are TRBV10-2 and TRBJ2-3; tentatively, D is TRBD1 (6 bases). The V gene's germline CDR1 is WSHSY and CDR2 SAAADI. The CDR3 loop spans 15 amino acids. V was shortened by 4 bases and J by 6 bases, with 17 bases between the two germline ends. The CDR3 protein is CASSARDIRWDTQYF. The CDR3 DNA reads as TGCGCCAGCAGTGCCCGGGACATCCGGTGGGATACGCAGTATTTT.